The 8 T cell receptor beta chains given below trace back to one sample, sequenced in a study of blood T cell repertoires in COVID-19. Profiled with immunoSEQ multiplex PCR; TCRdb holds only in-frame clones, not every one. The sample shows about 83,000 clones, around 87% of them seen only once. The sequenced sample was peripheral blood. These receptors came from a man of 80 years or more with active or convalescent COVID-19.

The chain employs TRBV11-2 and TRBJ2-5; 8 bases align to TRBD1. Per the germline V gene, CDR1 is SGHAT and CDR2 is FQNNGV. This CDR3 contains 13 residues. Trimming at V came to 5 bases and at J to 5 bases, leaving 4 bases not matched to a gene. CDR3 amino acids: CASSPDRDETQYF. CDR3 in DNA: TGTGCCAGCAGCCCGGACAGGGATGAGACCCAGTACTTC.

The chain is built from TRBV5-5 and TRBJ1-4; D possibly corresponds to TRBD1 (6 bases). Germline V gene sequence: CDR1 SGHKS, CDR2 YYEKEE (reference sequence). The CDR3 runs 15 residues. Between the trimmed V and J ends, which lost 2 bases and 6 bases, there was a span of 14 bases. The CDR3 coding sequence is TGTGCCAGCAGCTTTCAGGGGCCCCCGGATGAAAAACTGTTTTTT. Its translation: CASSFQGPPDEKLFF. Based on the CDR3 plus reference TRBV5-5 and TRBJ1-4, the full variable domain is DAGVTQSPTHLIKTRGQQVTLRCSPISGHKSVSWYQQVLGQGPQFIFQYYEKEERGRGNFPDRFSARQFPNYSSELNVNALLLGDSALYLCASSFQGPPDEKLFFGSGTQLSVL.

This chain connects TRBV19 to TRBJ2-2, with D maybe TRBD1 (6 bases). The CDR3 extends over 15 amino acids. Looked up from germline, CDR1 is LNHDA and CDR2 is SQIVND (reference sequence). The germline V and J ends were trimmed by 7 bases and 6 bases, with 18 bases remaining between them. The CDR3 DNA reads as TGTGCCAGTACGGGTGAACAGGGAATCCCCGGGGAGCTGTTTTTT. Translated: CASTGEQGIPGELFF.

The rearrangement joins TRBV4-1 to TRBJ1-4; D is possibly TRBD1 (5 bases). The CDR3 is made up of 15 amino acids. The germline gives CDR1 MGHRA, CDR2 YSYEKL. V was pared by 4 bases and J by 0 bases, with 9 bases between. CDR3 sequence: CASSRLQATNEKLFF. In nucleotides, the CDR3 is TGCGCCAGCAGCCGCCTACAGGCAACTAATGAAAAACTGTTTTTT.

V usage is TRBV6-1 and J usage is TRBJ1-6; 8 bases agree with TRBD1. Germline-derived CDR1 and CDR2 are MNHNS and SASEGT. The junction had 7 bases not matched to a gene; V was cut back by 8 bases and J by 7 bases. The CDR3 extends over 14 amino acids. CDR3 bases: TGTGCCAGCGGCCAGGGACAGGACAATTCACCCCTCCACTTT. Translation gives CASGQGQDNSPLHF.

The V gene is TRBV7-3, the J gene TRBJ2-3, with a weak D call TRBD1 (6 bases). Germline V gene lookup returns CDR1 SGHTA and CDR2 FQGTGA. Trimming took 7 bases from V and 2 from J, leaving 28 bases between them. This CDR3 is built from 19 residues. This CDR3 is CASTSTNRDIPYHTDTQYF. The CDR3 DNA reads TGTGCCAGCACCAGTACTAACCGGGACATCCCCTACCACACAGATACGCAGTATTTT.

This CDR3 reads CASSIDREAAGELFF. Here the CDR3 DNA reads TGCGCCAGCAGCATTGACAGGGAAGCTGCCGGGGAGCTGTTTTTT. The chain is built from TRBV5-1 and TRBJ2-2; 7 bases are shared with TRBD1. Germline V gene data show CDR1 as SGHRS and CDR2 as YFSETQ. The length of the CDR3 is 15 residues. V shed 4 bases and J 6 bases; nucleotides not matched to a gene: 9. Based on the CDR3 plus reference TRBV5-1 and TRBJ2-2, the full variable domain is KAGVTQTPRYLIKTRGQQVTLSCSPISGHRSVSWYQQTPGQGLQFLFEYFSETQRNKGNFPGRFSGRQFSNSRSEMNVSTLELGDSALYLCASSIDREAAGELFFGEGSRLTVL.

This clone has only one observation. V gene TRBV6-6 combines with J gene TRBJ1-1; D is ambiguous. The CDR3 extends over 15 amino acids. V dropped 5 bases and J dropped 5 bases, with 18 bases sitting between them. Germline CDR1 MNHNY, CDR2 SVGAGI (reference sequence). The CDR3 sequence: CASSDAHSTGTEAFF. CDR3 bases: TGTGCCAGCAGTGACGCTCATTCCACGGGGACTGAAGCTTTCTTT.